The TCR beta chain described here comes from a study of T cell repertoires in ileal Crohn's disease. In the study overall: Operated complications were stricturing disease (roughly 61%) and penetrating disease (about 40%). Study conclusions and caveats: Endoscopic recurrence occurred in every patient whose clonality exceeded 26.8%. High-frequency clones were more common in sorted CD8 than CD4 cells.

Sequencing used immunoSEQ multiplex PCR; TCRdb keeps in-frame clones, though not all of them. Here the sample spans some 4,500 clones, approximately 80% being singletons. V lost 4 bases to trimming and J lost 3 bases; unmatched junction nucleotides: 2. The length of the CDR3 is 15 residues. The germline gives CDR1 LNHDA, CDR2 SQIVND (reference sequence). In this sample, this clone turned up a few times. What it binds is not known. The receptor was derived from an adult with Crohn's disease. The chain carries TRBV19 and TRBJ1-6; 8 bases are a match to TRBD1. The specimen was ileal tissue. The CDR3 DNA is TGTGCCAGTAGTACCGGACAGGGCTATAATTCACCCCTCCACTTT. Its protein is CASSTGQGYNSPLHF.